The next 25 T cell receptor beta chains were all read from a single sample in a study of shared clonotypes between healthy human individuals (TCRdb year 2020). The receptor library was made with the immunoSEQ multiplex PCR assay. Not all clones reach the TCRdb copy of this immuneACCESS table, which keeps in-frame sequences only. Checked studies attribute under half of the gap to unresolved V genes and leave the rest unexplained. The sample yields about 2,500,000 clones; approximately 94% were counted once. The ten largest clones take up over 0.12% of the sample. Input material: naive CD4+ T cells sorted from blood. Reading the label with the study, this specimen's cell subset or site is: CD45RA+ positively selected. Every receptor here comes from a man aged 18 to 30 in good health.

The genes are TRBV10-2 and TRBJ2-4; D could derive from TRBD1 or TRBD2 (5 bases each). The germline CDR1 and CDR2 sequences are WSHSY and SAAADI. V lost 3 bases to trimming and J lost 0 bases, with 9 bases between them. The CDR3 is made up of 15 amino acids. The CDR3 DNA reads TGCGCCAGCAGTGAAGTGGGGGAAGCCAAAAACATTCAGTACTTC. Translated, it gives CASSEVGEAKNIQYF.

The chain is built from TRBV30 and TRBJ2-2, with D possibly being TRBD2 (6 bases). The germline gives CDR1 GTSNPN, CDR2 SVGIG (reference sequence). The CDR3 loop spans 16 amino acids. V lost 8 bases and J 4 bases, leaving 23 bases between the germline ends. The CDR3 region is CAGLPNLADPTGELFF. CDR3 bases: TGTGCCGGCCTACCAAACTTAGCGGACCCCACCGGGGAGCTGTTTTTT.

J is TRBJ1-3 and V is TRBV2, with D tentatively TRBD1 (5 bases). Germline CDR1 reads SNHLY; CDR2 reads FYNNEI. Trimming removed 7 bases at V and 0 bases at J, with 22 bases between. This CDR3 contains 18 residues. The CDR3 spells CASNSWGGSRRSGNTIYF. In DNA, the CDR3 is TGTGCCAGCAACTCTTGGGGGGGGAGCCGGCGCTCTGGAAACACCATATATTTT.

The chain uses TRBV6-5 and TRBJ2-7; 9 bases align to TRBD1. This CDR3 comprises 15 residues. The ends lost 5 bases at V and 3 bases at J; junction bases unmatched: 8. Germline V gives CDR1 MNHEY, CDR2 SVGAGI. The CDR3 bases are TGTGCCAGCAGTAAACGATCGGGACAGGGCTACGAGCAGTACTTC. Translating it yields CASSKRSGQGYEQYF.

The DNA for the CDR3 is TGTGCCAGCAGCTTAGAACAGGGCTATGAAGCTTTCTTT. Translated, it gives CASSLEQGYEAFF. The V gene is TRBV7-3, the J gene TRBJ1-1; D perhaps matches TRBD1 (6 bases). The V and J ends lost 2 bases and 7 bases respectively, with 11 bases between them. Germline loops: CDR1 SGHTA, CDR2 FQGTGA. The CDR3 is made up of 13 amino acids.

As DNA, the CDR3 is TGTGCCAGCAGCTTGGCCTCGGGGCTGAACACTGAAGCTTTCTTT. It codes for CASSLASGLNTEAFF. The V call is TRBV5-6, the J call TRBJ1-1; a weak D match, TRBD1 (5 bases). Germline V gene sequence: CDR1 SGHDT, CDR2 YYEEEE. This CDR3 is 15 amino acids long. V shed 0 bases and J shed 0 bases, with 9 bases lying between them.

This rearrangement joins TRBV10-3 to TRBJ1-1, with D tentatively TRBD1 (6 bases). The CDR3 is 13 amino acids. Germline CDR1 and CDR2: ENHRY and SYGVKD. Trimming shortened V by 6 bases and J by 1 base, and 9 bases separated the two germline ends. CDR3 region: CAIRDSGNTEAFF. In nucleotides, the CDR3 is TGTGCCATCAGGGACAGCGGGAACACTGAAGCTTTCTTT.

V usage is TRBV7-9 and J usage is TRBJ2-1; no clear D gene. The CDR3 sequence is 15 residues long. Germline values: CDR1 SEHNR, CDR2 FQNEAQ (reference sequence). V was cut by 6 bases and J by 8 bases, with 20 bases left in between. The CDR3 is CASRGRHPPLDEQFF. For the CDR3, the DNA is TGTGCCAGCAGGGGTCGGCATCCTCCGCTCGATGAGCAGTTCTTC.

This rearrangement joins TRBV28 to TRBJ1-6; D is unclear. CDR3 size: 17 residues. The germline gives CDR1 MDHEN, CDR2 SYDVKM. V lost 5 bases and J lost 0, with 14 bases in between. CDR3 region: CASSGPTGSSYNSPLHF. CDR3 in DNA: TGTGCCAGCAGTGGACCGACCGGGAGCTCCTATAATTCACCCCTCCACTTT.

As for this clone: The sample carries other DNA sequences with the same CDR3. The J gene is TRBJ2-3, the V gene TRBV7-9; TRBD2 agrees at 7 bases. The germline CDR1 and CDR2 sequences are SEHNR and FQNEAQ (reference sequence). The CDR3 extends over 15 amino acids. The V segment lost 4 bases and the J segment 1 base; nucleotides outside the gene matches: 5. The CDR3: CASSYLAGGTDTQYF. The CDR3 nucleotides read TGTGCCAGCAGCTATTTGGCGGGGGGCACAGATACGCAGTATTTT.

V is TRBV2 and J is TRBJ2-3; TRBD2 matches 8 bases. V was pared by 1 base and J by 3 bases, with 6 bases of the junction left unmatched. Per germline, CDR1 SNHLY and CDR2 FYNNEI. The CDR3 sequence is 16 residues long. CDR3: CASSEEGTRRTDTQYF. Written as DNA, the CDR3 is TGTGCCAGCAGTGAAGAAGGGACTAGGAGGACAGATACGCAGTATTTT.

This chain connects TRBV5-1 to TRBJ2-3; 8 bases are shared with TRBD2. Per germline, CDR1 SGHRS and CDR2 YFSETQ. This CDR3 has 14 amino acids. V lost 4 bases, J lost 6 bases, and 7 bases stayed unmatched. The CDR3, as DNA: TGCGCCAGCAGCCCCGGGCAGCGGGGGGATACGCAGTATTTT. It encodes CASSPGQRGDTQYF.

The V and J genes are TRBV18 and TRBJ2-1, with D possibly matching TRBD1 (6 bases). V was cut by 2 bases and J by 2 bases, with 13 bases left in between. The CDR3 consists of 16 residues. CDR1 and CDR2 (germline): KGHSH, LQKENI. The DNA of the CDR3 is TGTGCCAGCTCACCATTACAGGGATCCCCCTACAATGAGCAGTTCTTC. Its translation is CASSPLQGSPYNEQFF.

This sequence joins TRBV7-2 and TRBJ1-1; D is unclear. The CDR3 covers 13 residues. Germline CDR1 is SGHTA and CDR2 is FQGNSA. V was clipped by 4 bases and J by 4 bases, with 10 bases between them. CDR3 sequence: CASSWERSTEAFF. The CDR3 nucleotides read TGTGCCAGCAGCTGGGAACGGAGCACTGAAGCTTTCTTT. The variable domain in full, with the rest retrieved from reference TRBV7-2 and TRBJ1-1, is GAGVSQSPSNKVTEKGKDVELRCDPISGHTALYWYRQSLGQGLEFLIYFQGNSAPDKSGLPSDRFSAERTGGSVSTLTIQRTQQEDSAVYLCASSWERSTEAFFGQGTRLTVV.

The chain uses TRBV2 and TRBJ2-5, with 7 bases fitting TRBD1. V shed 4 bases and J 2 bases; nucleotides not matched to a gene: 7. Per germline, CDR1 SNHLY and CDR2 FYNNEI. The CDR3 runs to 15 residues. The CDR3 loop reads CASSGGQTTQETQYF. The CDR3 DNA reads as TGTGCCAGCAGTGGGGGACAGACCACACAAGAGACCCAGTACTTC.

The chain carries TRBV10-2 and TRBJ2-5; 12 bases map to TRBD1. The junction had 9 bases not matched to a gene; V was cut back by 1 base and J by 0 bases. CDR3 size: 19 residues. Per germline, CDR1 WSHSY and CDR2 SAAADI. The CDR3 loop reads CASSELPGQGASYQETQYF. CDR3 nucleotides: TGCGCCAGCAGTGAGTTACCGGGACAGGGGGCTTCGTACCAAGAGACCCAGTACTTC.

The CDR3: CASSLTGRTEAFF. In nucleotides, the CDR3 is TGCGCCAGCAGCTTAACAGGGAGGACTGAAGCTTTCTTT. This chain links TRBV5-1 with TRBJ1-1; a possible D gene is TRBD1 (6 bases). V was pared by 2 bases and J by 5 bases, with 10 bases between. Germline loops: CDR1 SGHRS, CDR2 YFSETQ. The CDR3 runs to 13 residues.

The gene calls are TRBV12-5 and TRBJ1-2; a weak D match, TRBD1 (5 bases). Germline CDR1 and CDR2: LGHNT and FRNRAP. The germline V and J ends were trimmed by 1 base and 8 bases, with 17 bases remaining between them. This CDR3 region has 15 residues. CDR3 sequence: CASGLDRPGGGGYTF. CDR3 nucleotide sequence: TGTGCTAGTGGTTTGGATCGTCCGGGTGGGGGAGGCTACACCTTC.

The chain links TRBV5-4 to TRBJ2-3, with TRBD2 matching over 8 bases. Germline V gene data show CDR1 as SGHNT and CDR2 as YYREEE (reference sequence). CDR3 length equals 16 residues. Germline trimming cut 2 bases from V and 1 base from J; bases unmatched to any gene: 6. CDR3 coding DNA: TGTGCCAGCAGCTTACCCCGCGGGGGGCGCACAGATACGCAGTATTTT. Translated, it gives CASSLPRGGRTDTQYF.

The chain joins TRBV11-2 to TRBJ2-1, with 8 bases matching TRBD2. V dropped 1 base and J dropped 9; count of bases not matched to a gene: 14. CDR1 is SGHAT and CDR2 is FQNNGV in the germline V gene. The CDR3 runs to 17 residues. This chain's CDR3 is CASSLAQTSANRAEQFF. DNA of the CDR3: TGTGCCAGCAGCTTAGCCCAGACTAGCGCCAATAGGGCTGAGCAGTTCTTC.

This chain joins TRBV6-5 and TRBJ1-2; TRBD1 agrees at 7 bases. J was trimmed by 5 bases and V by 5 bases; bases with no gene match: 5. The CDR3 has 13 amino acids. Germline CDR1 and CDR2: MNHEY and SVGAGI. This CDR3 is CASSRDSRYGYTF. The CDR3 region has the DNA TGTGCCAGCAGTCGGGACAGCCGTTATGGCTACACCTTC.

The chain couples TRBV9 to TRBJ2-3, with a possible D match to TRBD2 (7 bases). V was pared by 5 bases and J by 4 bases, with 17 bases between. The CDR3 length is 15 residues. Germline CDR1 reads SGDLS; CDR2 reads YYNGEE. The DNA for the CDR3 is TGTGCCAGCAGTCAGGGGAGGGCCCCTCCAGATACGCAGTATTTT. This encodes CASSQGRAPPDTQYF.

The chain has TRBV6-5 and TRBJ2-4; possible D gene TRBD1, 6 bases. The CDR3 sequence is 15 residues long. The germline V gene encodes CDR1 MNHEY and CDR2 SVGAGI. The V end lost 5 bases, the J end lost 0 bases, and 11 bases lay between the germline ends. The CDR3 coding sequence is TGTGCCAGCAGTCGCGGACAGCTAGCCAAAAACATTCAGTACTTC. It translates to CASSRGQLAKNIQYF.

The V gene is TRBV5-5, the J gene TRBJ1-1, with 9 bases aligning to TRBD1. The CDR3 totals 15 residues. Germline V lookup: CDR1 SGHKS, CDR2 YYEKEE (reference sequence). V shed 3 bases and J 1 base; nucleotides not matched to a gene: 4. The CDR3 coding sequence is TGTGCCAGCAGCTGGGCGGGACAGGGGAACACTGAAGCTTTCTTT. Translating it yields CASSWAGQGNTEAFF.

Concerning this clone itself: An end of the junction does not agree with germline; a read error may underlie this. The chain combines TRBV11-2 with TRBJ2-1, with unresolved D. The CDR3 covers 11 residues. Germline CDR1 is SGHAT and CDR2 is FQNNGV. CDR3 sequence (DNA): TGTGCCAGCAGCTTAGATAGTTGGGTGCTCTTC. It specifies CASSLDSWVLF.